This note documents a single TCR beta chain sequence. Its antigen remains unidentified. The V end was cut by 2 bases, the J end by 4 bases, with 8 bases between. The CDR3 extends over 13 amino acids. Germline assignment: CDR1 SGHNT and CDR2 YENEEA. This table comes from immunoSEQ multiplex PCR, and its TCRdb copy is limited to in-frame clones, with some not included. The sample contains 780,000 or so clones, around 77% of which appear only once. This record comes from a study of shared clonotypes between healthy human individuals. Study summary: Each donor contributed plates that comprised three CD4 naive, three CD4 memory, two CD8 naive and one CD8 memory.

Whole-study results and caveats: Clonotype sharing across donors was expected to vary with sequencing depth.

Within Nashville, Tennessee resided all donors, each a Caucasian adult. Subsets obtained from CD4+ cells comprised CD45RA+ naive and CD45RA-negative memory cells. The V and J genes are TRBV11-3 and TRBJ1-1; D is unclear. This sequence was found in a woman under 40 in good health. The sequenced material came from memory CD4+ T cells sorted from blood. Documented subset: CD45RA-negative fraction. In nucleotides, the CDR3 is TGTGCCAGCAGCTTACAGCTGGGCACTGAAGCTTTCTTT. This encodes CASSLQLGTEAFF.